The TCR beta chain under discussion was sequenced for a study of blood T cell repertoires in COVID-19 (dated by TCRdb to 2018 to 2021). Some background on the complete study: Collaborator samples came from the United States, Italy and Spain and covered acute and convalescent phases of COVID-19. The prospective study material was composed of cDNA or gDNA derived from T cells, B-cell-depleted T cells, or PBMCs. The dataset comprised deeply sampled blood TCRbeta repertoires from subjects exposed to, actively infected with, or recovered from COVID-19. A freely available public database, intended as a resource for researchers studying the immune response to SARS-CoV-2, is where the repertoires were released. Samples came from the ongoing ImmuneRACE study (first 160 participants) plus 1,254 subjects from 6 global collaborators. Sample metadata almost always included a de-identified subject ID, COVID-19 status, age in years and sex. Where available, HLA class I and class II types were taken from metadata supplied by the sample provider and were not determined by assay-based typing. Here is what the overall study found, with its caveats: The quantity of clinical and demographic metadata differed by source and by participant and was supplied without curation.

Remarks on this clone: Its cognate antigen has yet to be identified. No quality values exist for individual bases; no much larger clone is one base distant.

TCRbeta CDR3 regions were amplified from genomic DNA by means of the immunoSEQ Assay, a bias-controlled multiplex PCR. For the original study's pipeline: Within the assay, amplification of reference gene primers was used to estimate how many nucleated cells each sample contained. Sequence reads were collapsed and filtered to measure the absolute abundance of every unique TCRbeta CDR3 rearrangement. For each sample, productive Simpson clonality was calculated as the square root of Simpson's diversity index across productive rearrangements. TCRdb provides this immuneACCESS table in a form limited to in-frame rearrangements. Some clones are lacking; in checked studies, under half of them reflect an unresolved V gene, and why the rest are absent is not known. The V and J calls and clone size were taken over from that table, and D and trimming were inferred from the DNA. The sample includes 250,000 to 300,000 clones, with more than 75% observed a single time. The ten most abundant clones make up 15% to 17% of the sample.

The CDR3 holds 13 amino acids from the cysteine to the phenylalanine. Only the CDR3 portion is preserved as DNA: 39 bases, with reading frame beginning at the first base. In the germline V gene, CDR1 corresponds to MGHDK and CDR2 to SYGVNS. V trim: 1 base; J trim: 8 bases; unmatched bases: 4. Participants in the prospective study were enrolled through a virtual design, were aged roughly 18 to 100 years, and lived in some 24 United States geographic areas. To assign participants to cohorts, the prospective study relied on clinical history that participants themselves reported in a screening survey and a study questionnaire. Recovered participants in ImmuneRACE Cohort 3 were defined as having two consecutive negative NP/OP PCR tests, clearance from a healthcare professional, or resolution of symptoms. Mobile phlebotomists in the prospective study collected whole blood, serum and a nasopharyngeal or oropharyngeal swab from every participant. Prospective study participants could optionally give additional blood draws and questionnaires over a roughly two-month period. Before DNA extraction, blood samples from the prospective study were shipped at room temperature or frozen.

The TCR comes from a man between 18 and 35 years old who had recovered from COVID-19. The sequence joins TRBV25-1 to TRBJ1-2, with 7 middle bases fitting TRBD1. The sample comprised PBMCs or T cells enriched from blood (not recorded which). The CDR3 here reads CASSESGTEGYTF. The DNA sequence follows: TGTGCCAGCAGTGAATCGGGGACAGAAGGCTACACCTTC.